The 27 T cell receptor beta chains reported below all come from one sample, sequenced in a study of blood T cell repertoires in COVID-19. Sequencing used immunoSEQ multiplex PCR; TCRdb keeps in-frame clones, though not all of them. The sample holds 150,000 to 200,000 clones, less than 90% seen once. Sequenced input: peripheral blood. The receptors derive from a man between 65 and 85 years old with active or convalescent COVID-19.

This clone was recorded only once. This chain uses TRBV4-3 with TRBJ2-5; D remains ambiguous. Trimming cost V 3 bases and J 0 bases, with 5 bases left between them. Germline V CDR1 and CDR2: LGHNA, YSLEER. This CDR3 is 13 amino acids long. As DNA, the CDR3 is TGCGCCAGCAGCCATGCGTACCAAGAGACCCAGTACTTC. It translates to CASSHAYQETQYF.

The CDR3, as DNA: TGTGCCAGTAGTGAAAACAGGGCCGGGGAGCTGTTTTTT. Its protein product is CASSENRAGELFF. The chain employs TRBV19 and TRBJ2-2; D is possibly TRBD1 (6 bases). The CDR3 contains 13 residues. The V gene's germline CDR1 is LNHDA and CDR2 SQIVND (reference sequence). With 5 bases removed from V and 6 bases from J, the gap between germline ends came to 10 bases. Variable domain in full (rest from reference TRBV19 and TRBJ2-2): DGGITQSPKYLFRKEGQNVTLSCEQNLNHDAMYWYRQDPGQGLRLIYYSQIVNDFQKGDIAEGYSVSREKKESFPLTVTSAQKNPTAFYLCASSENRAGELFFGEGSRLTVL.

The chain couples TRBV29-1 to TRBJ1-2; D not resolved. This CDR3 spans 9 amino acids. V gave up 4 bases and J gave up 8 bases, with 5 bases separating them. Germline values: CDR1 SQVTM, CDR2 ANQGSEA. The CDR3 spells CSVVEGYTF. For the CDR3, the DNA is TGCAGCGTTGTCGAGGGCTACACCTTC.

This clone came up once. This sequence joins TRBV20-1 and TRBJ2-5, with 7 bases matching TRBD1. CDR1 DFQATT and CDR2 SNEGSKA come from the germline V gene (reference sequence). V was clipped by 3 bases and J by 3 bases; unmatched bases: 10. This CDR3 has 15 residues. The CDR3 nucleotides read TGCAGTGCTAGTCCGAAGGTGGACAGGAAAGAGACCCAGTACTTC. Its translation: CSASPKVDRKETQYF.

The rearrangement uses TRBV15 and TRBJ1-5; possible D gene TRBD1, 5 bases. Trimming removed 1 base at V and 3 bases at J, with 7 bases between. Germline V lookup: CDR1 LNHNV, CDR2 YYDKDF (reference sequence). The CDR3 length is 14 residues. CDR3 bases: TGTGCCACCAGCAGAGGGGGGGTCAATCAGCCCCAGCATTTT. This translates into CATSRGGVNQPQHF.

The chain is built from TRBV5-4 and TRBJ2-1; D is perhaps TRBD2 (6 bases). Germline V gene sequence: CDR1 SGHNT, CDR2 YYREEE (reference sequence). The V gene lost 0 bases and the J gene lost 6 bases, with 10 bases spanning the gap. This CDR3 spans 14 amino acids. The CDR3 sequence: CASSLATSSNEQFF. The CDR3 DNA reads TGTGCCAGCAGCTTGGCGACTAGTTCCAATGAGCAGTTCTTC.

The V gene is TRBV20-1, the J gene TRBJ2-1; TRBD2 is a possible D gene (6 bases). Per the germline V gene, CDR1 is DFQATT and CDR2 is SNEGSKA (reference sequence). CDR3 length: 11 residues. Deletions cut 5 bases from V and 8 bases from J, with 10 bases between. The CDR3 DNA is TGCAGTGCTCCCCGCGGGGATGAGCAGTTCTTC. It specifies CSAPRGDEQFF.

CDR3 bases: TGTGCCTGTTACGACAGGGGGCGTCTTAGCGAGCAGTACTTC. Translating it yields CACYDRGRLSEQYF. The J gene is TRBJ2-7, the V gene TRBV30; 10 nucleotides match TRBD1. V shed 6 bases and J 6 bases; nucleotides not matched to a gene: 11. This CDR3 region has 14 residues. CDR1 and CDR2 from the germline V gene are GTSNPN and SVGIG (reference sequence). Using reference TRBV30 and TRBJ2-7 for the parts outside the CDR3, the full variable domain is SQTIHQWPATLVQPVGSPLSLECTVEGTSNPNLYWYRQAAGRGLQLLFYSVGIGQISSEVPQNLSASRPQDRQFILSSKKLLLSDSGFYLCACYDRGRLSEQYFGPGTRLTVT.

V usage is TRBV3-1 (or the pseudogene TRBV3-2) and J usage is TRBJ2-5; no clear D gene. V lost 1 base and J 5 bases, leaving 14 bases between the germline ends. Germline values: CDR1 LGHDT, CDR2 YNNKEL (reference sequence). The CDR3 is 15 residues long. The CDR3 DNA follows: TGTGCCAGCAGCCAAGTAGGCCAGGCCAGGGAGACCCAGTACTTC. It encodes CASSQVGQARETQYF.

The V call is TRBV25-1, the J call TRBJ1-4, with 8 nucleotides matching TRBD1. The CDR3 has 14 residues. Looked up from germline, CDR1 is MGHDK and CDR2 is SYGVNS. The V and J ends lost 5 bases and 4 bases, in that order; junction bases with no gene match: 3. DNA of the CDR3: TGTGCCAGCAGTCATGGACAGGGTAATGAAAAACTGTTTTTT. This translates into CASSHGQGNEKLFF.

The rearrangement links TRBV7-2 to TRBJ2-1; possibly TRBD1 for D (5 bases). The germline V and J ends were trimmed by 1 base and 0 bases, with 10 bases remaining between them. The germline gives CDR1 SGHTA, CDR2 FQGNSA. This CDR3 has 16 residues. CDR3 nucleotide sequence: TGTGCCAGCAGCTTAGGGTGGGGCCACTCCTACAATGAGCAGTTCTTC. Translated, it gives CASSLGWGHSYNEQFF.

This sequence joins TRBV6-5 and TRBJ1-2; D ambiguous. The germline V gene encodes CDR1 MNHEY and CDR2 SVGAGI. CDR3 length equals 12 residues. V shed 3 bases and J shed 4 bases, with 6 bases lying between them. The CDR3 sequence: CASSYIGYGYTF. CDR3 nucleotides: TGTGCCAGCAGTTATATCGGCTATGGCTACACCTTC.

The V call is TRBV27, the J call TRBJ1-1; weak D call: TRBD1 (6 bases). Between the trimmed V and J ends, which lost 5 bases and 0 bases, there was a span of 10 bases. This CDR3 contains 14 residues. Per the germline V gene, CDR1 is MNHEY and CDR2 is SMNVEV (reference sequence). The CDR3 here is CASSRTVMNTEAFF. The CDR3 region has the DNA TGTGCCAGCAGTCGGACAGTCATGAACACTGAAGCTTTCTTT.

The V and J genes are TRBV5-5 and TRBJ2-5; perhaps TRBD1 as D (5 bases). V lost 4 bases to trimming and J lost 5 bases, with 12 bases between them. Germline-derived CDR1 and CDR2 are SGHKS and YYEKEE (reference sequence). The CDR3 sequence is 13 residues long. The CDR3, as DNA: TGTGCCAGCAGCCGACAGTTCCAGGAGACCCAGTACTTC. The encoded protein is CASSRQFQETQYF.

This clone has more than one count but fewer than ten. The rearrangement links TRBV29-1 to TRBJ1-2; D gene uncertain. CDR3 length: 14 amino acids. The germline V gene encodes CDR1 SQVTM and CDR2 ANQGSEA. Trimming stripped 3 bases from V and 2 bases from J, with 13 bases between. The CDR3: CSVDTSLANYGYTF. CDR3 sequence (DNA): TGCAGCGTTGATACCTCGCTGGCAAACTATGGCTACACCTTC. The full variable domain, with the rest looked up from reference TRBV29-1 and TRBJ1-2, is SAVISQKPSRDICQRGTSLTIQCQVDSQVTMMFWYRQQPGQSLTLIATANQGSEATYESGFVIDKFPISRPNLTFSTLTVSNMSPEDSSIYLCSVDTSLANYGYTFGSGTRLTVV.

This sequence joins TRBV5-8 and TRBJ1-1, with 7 positions matching TRBD1. V was clipped by 4 bases and J by 6 bases; unmatched bases: 18. The CDR3 runs 17 residues. Germline V lookup: CDR1 SGHTS, CDR2 YDEGEE. CDR3 loop: CASSLLGTAGFVSEAFF. The CDR3 region has the DNA TGTGCCAGCAGCCTTCTCGGGACAGCCGGGTTTGTGTCTGAAGCTTTCTTT. Together with reference TRBV5-8 and TRBJ1-1, the CDR3 gives the full variable domain: EAGVTQSPTHLIKTRGQQATLRCSPISGHTSVYWYQQALGLGLQFLLWYDEGEERNRGNFPPRFSGRQFPNYSSELNVNALELEDSALYLCASSLLGTAGFVSEAFFGQGTRLTVV.

V is TRBV5-1 and J is TRBJ2-7; TRBD2 agrees at 8 bases. Germline values: CDR1 SGHRS, CDR2 YFSETQ. After removal of 2 bases from V and 2 bases from J, the junction contained 6 bases not matched to a gene. This CDR3 comprises 15 residues. For the CDR3, the DNA is TGCGCCAGCAGCTTTTTAGCGGGGAAGACCTACGAGCAGTACTTC. It specifies CASSFLAGKTYEQYF.

The chain combines TRBV6-6 with TRBJ1-5; 10 bases line up with TRBD1. CDR3 length equals 14 residues. Germline-derived CDR1 and CDR2 are MNHNY and SVGAGI (reference sequence). V lost 6 bases, J lost 6 bases, and 5 bases stayed unmatched. The CDR3 spells CASSLTGGGQPQHF. The DNA of the CDR3 is TGTGCCAGCAGCTTGACAGGGGGCGGTCAGCCCCAGCATTTT.

The gene calls are TRBV7-2 and TRBJ2-4; no reliable D call. V lost 0 bases to trimming and J lost 10 bases, with 7 bases between them. This CDR3 region has 12 residues. Germline V gives CDR1 SGHTA, CDR2 FQGNSA. The CDR3 DNA follows: TGTGCCAGCAGCTTAGCTAGTGGTATTCAGTACTTC. Translation: CASSLASGIQYF.

The rearrangement joins TRBV5-1 to TRBJ1-2; D possibly corresponds to TRBD1 (5 bases). Germline loops: CDR1 SGHRS, CDR2 YFSETQ. The CDR3 consists of 14 residues. The ends were cut back, 4 bases at V and 6 bases at J, with 16 bases in the middle. The CDR3 DNA sequence: TGCGCCAGCAGCCCCGGGGGAGGGGAAAATGGCTACACCTTC. Protein product: CASSPGGGENGYTF. Complete variable domain (other parts from reference TRBV5-1 and TRBJ1-2): KAGVTQTPRYLIKTRGQQVTLSCSPISGHRSVSWYQQTPGQGLQFLFEYFSETQRNKGNFPGRFSGRQFSNSRSEMNVSTLELGDSALYLCASSPGGGENGYTFGSGTRLTVV.

The table lists this clone with a few counts. The chain has TRBV27 and TRBJ1-4, with D perhaps matching TRBD1 (5 bases). The V gene lost 5 bases and the J gene lost 4 bases, with 14 bases spanning the gap. The V gene's germline CDR1 is MNHEY and CDR2 SMNVEV (reference sequence). CDR3 size: 15 residues. The CDR3 nucleotides read TGTGCCAGCAGTAACCAGGGAACCCTTAATGAAAAACTGTTTTTT. This sequence encodes CASSNQGTLNEKLFF.

The chain carries TRBV7-2 and TRBJ2-7, with D uncertain. Trimming shortened V by 2 bases and J by 1 base, and 9 bases separated the two germline ends. CDR3 length: 14 residues. Germline CDR1 is SGHTA and CDR2 is FQGNSA. The CDR3 nucleotides read TGTGCCAGCAGCTTAATGGGCAGATCCTACGAGCAGTACTTC. Residues: CASSLMGRSYEQYF.

This chain links TRBV5-1 with TRBJ1-6; weak D call: TRBD1 (6 bases). V lost 5 bases, J lost 10 bases, and 13 bases lay in between. Looked up from germline, CDR1 is SGHRS and CDR2 is YFSETQ. The CDR3 spans 13 residues. CDR3 DNA: TGCGCCAGCAGTGACAGGCTCGAGTCACCCCTCCACTTT. Residues: CASSDRLESPLHF.

The chain has TRBV5-4 and TRBJ1-1; tentatively, D is TRBD1 (5 bases). This CDR3 contains 16 residues. Trimming took off 3 bases at V and 0 bases at J, with 15 bases between the two ends. Germline values: CDR1 SGHNT, CDR2 YYREEE (reference sequence). The CDR3 DNA reads TGTGCCAGCAGCTCCCGAGGAGGGACGGTGAACACTGAAGCTTTCTTT. This translates into CASSSRGGTVNTEAFF.

The chain recombines TRBV11-3 with TRBJ2-3; 8 bases agree with TRBD2. V shed 2 bases and J 3 bases; nucleotides not matched to a gene: 7. The V gene's germline CDR1 is SGHNT and CDR2 YENEEA. This CDR3 is built from 16 residues. The CDR3 here is CASSLTRGGKTDTQYF. The CDR3 DNA is TGTGCCAGCAGCTTAACCCGGGGGGGAAAAACAGATACGCAGTATTTT.

The chain links TRBV5-1 to TRBJ1-6; D uncertain. Germline lookup yields CDR1 SGHRS and CDR2 YFSETQ. V gave up 4 bases and J gave up 8 bases, with 16 bases separating them. The CDR3 contains 15 residues. The CDR3 protein is CASSPSVGGDSPLHF. CDR3 nucleotides: TGCGCCAGCAGCCCGTCCGTCGGTGGAGATTCACCCCTCCACTTT.

This clone was found a few times. The chain is built from TRBV5-1 and TRBJ1-2; D may be TRBD1 (6 bases). V lost 2 bases and J lost 6, with 14 bases in between. Germline V gene lookup returns CDR1 SGHRS and CDR2 YFSETQ. The CDR3 is made up of 14 amino acids. This chain's CDR3 is CASSFTTGQNGYTF. The CDR3 coding sequence is TGCGCCAGCAGCTTTACGACAGGTCAGAATGGCTACACCTTC. Full variable domain (outside the CDR3, taken from reference TRBV5-1 and TRBJ1-2): KAGVTQTPRYLIKTRGQQVTLSCSPISGHRSVSWYQQTPGQGLQFLFEYFSETQRNKGNFPGRFSGRQFSNSRSEMNVSTLELGDSALYLCASSFTTGQNGYTFGSGTRLTVV.